This TCR beta chain was obtained from a study of read filtering for tumor transcriptome and immune sequencing. The CDR3 contains 14 residues. Trimming cost V 4 bases and J 4 bases, with 15 bases left between them. Germline loops: CDR1 SGDLS, CDR2 YYNGEE. This library used roughly 430 ng RNA and molecular barcoded adaptors spanning alpha/delta and beta/gamma chains. TCRdb recomputed calls from the reads with MiXCR, one row per CDR3 protein. The table lists over 35,000 distinct CDR3 sequences, over 10% of them singletons, with around 28% in the top ten. This clonotype is labeled as large (0.1 to 1%). This chain connects TRBV9 to TRBJ2-7; maybe TRBD1 (6 bases). The specimen was a population of CD138-negative cells sorted from bone marrow. The origin of this receptor is a donor aged 40 or older with multiple myeloma. CDR3 bases: TGTGCCAGCAGCCCAGGGGTACAGGGTTACGAGCAGTACTTC. Translation gives CASSPGVQGYEQYF.